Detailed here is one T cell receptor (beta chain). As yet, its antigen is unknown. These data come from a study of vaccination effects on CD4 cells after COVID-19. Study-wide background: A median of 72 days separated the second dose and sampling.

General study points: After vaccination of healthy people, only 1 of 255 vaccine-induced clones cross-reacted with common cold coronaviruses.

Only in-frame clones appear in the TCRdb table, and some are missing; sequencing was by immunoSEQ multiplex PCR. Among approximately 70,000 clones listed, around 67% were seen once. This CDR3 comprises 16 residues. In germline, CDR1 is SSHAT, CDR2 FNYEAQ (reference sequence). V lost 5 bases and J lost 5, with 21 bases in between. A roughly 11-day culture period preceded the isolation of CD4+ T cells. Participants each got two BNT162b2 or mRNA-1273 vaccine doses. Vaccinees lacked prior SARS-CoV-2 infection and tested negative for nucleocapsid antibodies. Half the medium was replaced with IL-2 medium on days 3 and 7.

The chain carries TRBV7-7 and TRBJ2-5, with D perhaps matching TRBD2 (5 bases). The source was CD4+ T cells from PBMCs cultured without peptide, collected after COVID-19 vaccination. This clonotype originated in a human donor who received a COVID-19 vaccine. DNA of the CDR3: TGTGCCAGCAGCCCTGGGCCGGGGAAAGGCCGGGAGACCCAGTACTTC. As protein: CASSPGPGKGRETQYF.